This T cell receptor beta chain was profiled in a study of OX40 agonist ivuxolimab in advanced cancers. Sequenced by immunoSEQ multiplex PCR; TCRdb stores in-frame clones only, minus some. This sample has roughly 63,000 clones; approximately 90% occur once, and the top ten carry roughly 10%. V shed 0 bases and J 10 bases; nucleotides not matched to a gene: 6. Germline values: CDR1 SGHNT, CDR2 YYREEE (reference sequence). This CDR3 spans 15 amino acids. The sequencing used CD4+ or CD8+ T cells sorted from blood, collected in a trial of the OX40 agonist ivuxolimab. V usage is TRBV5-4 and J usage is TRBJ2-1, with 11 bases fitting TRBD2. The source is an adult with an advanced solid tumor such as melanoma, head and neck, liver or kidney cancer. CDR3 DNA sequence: TGTGCCAGCAGCTTGGCCACGGGACTAGCGGTAGAGCAGTTCTTC. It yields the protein CASSLATGLAVEQFF.